Sequencing of this T cell receptor beta chain was carried out in a study of blood T cell repertoires in COVID-19. Study as a whole: Specimens from acute and convalescent COVID-19 originated in the United States, Italy and Spain. Sources were T cells, B-cell-depleted T cells, or PBMCs; the material itself was cDNA or gDNA.

CDR1 and CDR2 from the germline V gene are MDHEN and SYDVKM. V was shortened by 7 bases and J by 8 bases, with 17 bases between the two germline ends. The CDR3 has 13 amino acids. Patients at the Seattle site were enrolled during active infection and followed longitudinally. Produced via immunoSEQ multiplex PCR; TCRdb's table is partial and in-frame only. The sample contains 70,000 or so clones, over 80% of which appear only once. Sequenced material: peripheral blood. The chain is built from TRBV28 and TRBJ1-2, with unresolved D. This TCR derives from a man aged 50-59 years with COVID-19, enrolled during active disease. DNA of the CDR3: TGTGCCAGCATCTCGGGCCCGGCGGGCGGCTACACCTTC. Translated: CASISGPAGGYTF.